This T cell receptor (beta chain) stems from a study of blood T cell repertoires in COVID-19. Original handling: Amplification with reference gene primers provided the estimates of nucleated cell counts. Here immunoSEQ multiplex PCR was the method, and the copy in TCRdb shows in-frame clones only, minus some. V, J and clone size derive from that table, while D and trimming were established from the DNA sequence. The sample lists about 140,000 clones; about 87% were seen once. CDR1 is SGHRS, CDR2 YFSETQ, per germline. The V end was cut by 2 bases, the J end by 2 bases, with 11 bases between. CDR3 length: 15 amino acids.

J is TRBJ2-1 and V is TRBV5-1; D is unclear. Sequencing used peripheral blood. This clonotype was sampled from a human donor with COVID-19, enrolled during active disease. The donor label of this sample is uncertain. Here the CDR3 reads CASSFKQPPYNEQFF. The CDR3 nucleotides are TGCGCCAGCAGCTTTAAACAGCCGCCCTACAATGAGCAGTTCTTC.